This paragraph covers one TCR beta chain sequence. What it binds is not known. The sample is drawn from a study of T cells in localized non-small cell lung cancer. Study results and caveats: A single tumor region was sequenced, leaving heterogeneity possible. Exceeding tumor, uninvolved adjacent lung had the highest T cell clonality. Among the top 100 tumor clones, a median approximately 60 appeared in adjacent lung.

Assay used: immunoSEQ multiplex PCR; TCRdb lists only in-frame clones, some missing. The data contain roughly 36,000 clones, roughly nine tenths of them singletons. The receptor comes from a man aged 40 to 70 with stage II lung adenocarcinoma. Sample: PBMCs, taken before any cancer treatment.

The CDR3, as DNA: TGTGCCAGCAGTGAAAGAGAATATCAGCCCCAGCATTTT. Translating gives CASSEREYQPQHF. The chain combines TRBV2 with TRBJ1-5; D not certain. The CDR3 runs 13 residues. Germline CDR1 and CDR2: SNHLY and FYNNEI. Trimming left V 2 bases short and J 5 bases short, with 7 bases between.